This T cell receptor (beta chain) was captured in a study of Graves' ophthalmopathy and Graves' hyperthyroidism. From RNA, the CDR3 regions of TCR beta chains were amplified and sequenced. HTBI-primed first-round RT-PCR preceded second-round multiplex PCR. TCRdb passed the multiplex PCR reads through MiXCR, listing each CDR3 protein once. The sample lists a few hundred thousand distinct CDR3 sequences, roughly 40% occurring once. The trim removed 3 bases at V and 6 bases at J, leaving 10 bases unmatched. CDR3 length: 15 amino acids. Germline CDR1 is SGHVS and CDR2 is FQNEAQ. The TCR comes from an adult man with Graves' hyperthyroidism. The sample taken for sequencing was peripheral blood or thyroid tissue (not recorded which). The rearrangement links TRBV7-8 to TRBJ1-1, with 7 bases fitting TRBD1. The CDR3 DNA follows: TGTGCCAGCAGCTTGCTGGACAGGTTAAACTCTGAAGCTTTCTTT. Protein: CASSLLDRLNSEAFF.